These T cell receptor beta chains were read from a single sample in a study of OX40 agonist ivuxolimab in advanced cancers. Assay: immunoSEQ multiplex PCR; the TCRdb copy retains only in-frame clones and omits some. The sample includes about 82,000 clones, approximately 86% seen only once; the top ten take 6.5%. Here the sequenced sample was CD4+ or CD8+ T cells sorted from blood, taken in a trial of the OX40 agonist ivuxolimab. These receptor sequences come from an adult with an advanced solid tumor such as melanoma, head and neck, liver or kidney cancer. The CDR3 runs from the conserved cysteine through the conserved F or W. A D gene is named only where the DNA matches it firmly. Some rows have no size entry. The others give once, few or many, or a class for an expanded clone.

j_call: TRBJ1-2
v_call: TRBV27
d_call: TRBD1
clone_size: NA
cdr3_nt: TGTGCCAGCAGTTCGAAACAGGGGTTTAACTATGGCTACACCTTC
cdr3_aa: CASSSKQGFNYGYTF

j_call: TRBJ2-7
v_call: TRBV7-9
d_call: NA
clone_size: NA
cdr3_nt: TGTGCCAGCAGCCCCGGGACCGCAAGCTCCTACGAGCAGTACTTC
cdr3_aa: CASSPGTASSYEQYF

j_call: TRBJ1-5
v_call: TRBV30
d_call: NA
clone_size: medium-sized
cdr3_nt: TGTGCCTGGAGCCCAAGCGGGGGAAATAGCAATCAGCCCCAGCATTTT
cdr3_aa: CAWSPSGGNSNQPQHF

j_call: TRBJ2-2
v_call: TRBV7-9
d_call: TRBD1
clone_size: NA
cdr3_nt: TGTGCCAGCAGCTTAGAGGGACAGGGGGCGCGGAACGGGGAGCTGTTTTTT
cdr3_aa: CASSLEGQGARNGELFF

j_call: TRBJ2-7
v_call: TRBV11-1
d_call: NA
clone_size: NA
cdr3_nt: TGTGCCAGCAGCTTAGAACAGGAAAACCCCTACGAGCAGTACTTC
cdr3_aa: CASSLEQENPYEQYF

j_call: TRBJ2-6
v_call: TRBV30
d_call: NA
clone_size: NA
cdr3_nt: TGTGCCTGGAGTGTATACCTAACAGGGTCTGGGGCCAACGTCCTGACTTTC
cdr3_aa: CAWSVYLTGSGANVLTF

j_call: TRBJ2-1
v_call: TRBV9
d_call: NA
clone_size: NA
cdr3_nt: TGTGCCAGCAGCGTAGATCCTGCCACCTACAATGAGCAGTTCTTC
cdr3_aa: CASSVDPATYNEQFF

j_call: TRBJ1-5
v_call: TRBV5-1
d_call: TRBD1
clone_size: NA
cdr3_nt: TGCGCCAGCAGCTTGGGGACAGGGAGCAATCAGCCCCAGCATTTT
cdr3_aa: CASSLGTGSNQPQHF

j_call: TRBJ2-1
v_call: TRBV12-5
d_call: TRBD1
clone_size: NA
cdr3_nt: TGTGCTAGTGGACCGGGACAGGGGAATTCTGAGCAGTTCTTC
cdr3_aa: CASGPGQGNSEQFF

j_call: TRBJ2-7
v_call: TRBV13
d_call: TRBD2
clone_size: NA
cdr3_nt: TGTGCCAGCAGCTTTGGACCCCCTAGCGGGAGATTCGAGCAGTACTTC
cdr3_aa: CASSFGPPSGRFEQYF

j_call: TRBJ1-1
v_call: TRBV7-3
d_call: NA
clone_size: few
cdr3_nt: TGTGCCAGCAGCTTAACAGGGGAGACTGAAGCTTTCTTT
cdr3_aa: CASSLTGETEAFF

j_call: TRBJ1-5
v_call: TRBV6-1
d_call: NA
clone_size: NA
cdr3_nt: TGTGCCAGCAACGTGGGTTTGGGTCAGCCCCAGCATTTT
cdr3_aa: CASNVGLGQPQHF

j_call: TRBJ2-3
v_call: TRBV11-2
d_call: TRBD2
clone_size: NA
cdr3_nt: TGTGCCAGCAGCTTTGCGGGGGACGATACGCAGTATTTT
cdr3_aa: CASSFAGDDTQYF

j_call: TRBJ2-1
v_call: TRBV6-5
d_call: TRBD1
clone_size: few
cdr3_nt: TGTGCCAGCAGAGCCGGGACAGGGGGCGGAGGTGAGCAGTTCTTC
cdr3_aa: CASRAGTGGGGEQFF

j_call: TRBJ1-1
v_call: TRBV6-6
d_call: NA
clone_size: NA
cdr3_nt: TGTGCCAGCAGTTACCCCAGGGAGAACACTGAAGCTTTCTTT
cdr3_aa: CASSYPRENTEAFF

j_call: TRBJ1-2
v_call: TRBV11-2
d_call: NA
clone_size: NA
cdr3_nt: TGTGCCAGCAGCTTAGATATTATGGGGGATGGCTACACCTTC
cdr3_aa: CASSLDIMGDGYTF

j_call: TRBJ2-3
v_call: TRBV7-3
d_call: NA
clone_size: NA
cdr3_nt: TGTGCCAGCAGCTTAGGACTAACGGGAGATACGCAGTATTTT
cdr3_aa: CASSLGLTGDTQYF

j_call: TRBJ2-5
v_call: TRBV27
d_call: TRBD2
clone_size: NA
cdr3_nt: TGTGCCAGCAAGATTTGGGGGGGCCAAGAGACCCAGTACTTC
cdr3_aa: CASKIWGGQETQYF

j_call: TRBJ1-2
v_call: TRBV7-2
d_call: NA
clone_size: NA
cdr3_nt: TGTGCCAGCAGCCTGGACCTCCGGGCTGACTATGGCTACACCTTC
cdr3_aa: CASSLDLRADYGYTF

j_call: TRBJ2-1
v_call: TRBV27
d_call: NA
clone_size: NA
cdr3_nt: TGTGCCAGCAGTTTAATTACCTCTGGCGATGAGCAGTTCTTC
cdr3_aa: CASSLITSGDEQFF

j_call: TRBJ1-5
v_call: TRBV6-1
d_call: NA
clone_size: NA
cdr3_nt: TGTGCCAGCAACACATTACAGGGTGATCAGCCCCAGCATTTT
cdr3_aa: CASNTLQGDQPQHF

j_call: TRBJ2-5
v_call: TRBV27
d_call: NA
clone_size: NA
cdr3_nt: TGTGCCAGCAGTTTGAAAGAGACCCAGTACTTC
cdr3_aa: CASSLKETQYF

j_call: TRBJ2-7
v_call: TRBV4-3
d_call: NA
clone_size: NA
cdr3_nt: TGCGCCAGCAGCCAACCGGGACCTCATCCGGAGCAGTACTTC
cdr3_aa: CASSQPGPHPEQYF

j_call: TRBJ2-7
v_call: TRBV7-3
d_call: NA
clone_size: NA
cdr3_nt: TGTGCCAGCAGTCTCAAGGGTGAGCAGTACTTC
cdr3_aa: CASSLKGEQYF

j_call: TRBJ1-5
v_call: TRBV30
d_call: NA
clone_size: NA
cdr3_nt: TGTGCCTGGAGTGTAGGCAACAGCGGGCCCCAGCATTTT
cdr3_aa: CAWSVGNSGPQHF